The rows below give T cell receptor beta chains drawn from one sample of a study of cytomegalovirus exposure and HLA in healthy donors. TCRdb's copy holds only in-frame clones and misses some; the assay was immunoSEQ multiplex PCR. The data show 130,000 to 150,000 clones, about 73% seen once. The sample comprised PBMCs. The receptors originated from a middle-aged man in good health and CMV-seropositive. The CDR3 runs from the conserved cysteine through the conserved F or W. Each record gives: clone size, J gene, D gene, V gene, CDR3 DNA, CDR3 protein. A D gene is named only where the DNA matches it firmly. A row's size may be missing; if present it is once, few, many or a size class.

-	TRBJ2-7	-	TRBV5-1	TGCGCCAGCAGCTTGGAAACAGGGTTCGTGTCCTACGAGCAGTACTTC	CASSLETGFVSYEQYF
-	TRBJ2-1	TRBD2	TRBV10-2	TGCGCCAGCAGTGAGTTTTCCGGGACTAGCGGAAACAATGAGCAGTTCTTC	CASSEFSGTSGNNEQFF
-	TRBJ2-3	-	TRBV18	TGTGCCAGCTCACCCAGGGCTGTGGGCACAGATACGCAGTATTTT	CASSPRAVGTDTQYF
few	TRBJ1-2	TRBD1	TRBV25-1	TGTGCCAGCAGTGCACAGGGGGTTGGTTATGGCTACACCTTC	CASSAQGVGYGYTF
-	TRBJ1-1	-	TRBV29-1	TGCAGCGTTGCCCTCGAGGCGGCGAGCACTGAAGCTTTCTTT	CSVALEAASTEAFF
-	TRBJ2-7	TRBD1	TRBV28	TGTGCCAGCAGTGGAACCGGGACAGGGATTACCGAGCAGTACTTC	CASSGTGTGITEQYF
-	TRBJ2-3	-	TRBV18	TGTGCCAGCTCACCACCGGGCAGCGGGGATACGCAGTATTTT	CASSPPGSGDTQYF
-	TRBJ1-3	-	TRBV28	TGTGCCAGCACCTTACGCGTCATTAGCTCTGGAAACACCATATATTTT	CASTLRVISSGNTIYF
few	TRBJ2-7	-	TRBV18	TGTGCCAGCTCACCATCTCAAGCCTTGGAGCAGTACTTC	CASSPSQALEQYF
-	TRBJ1-2	TRBD1	TRBV2	TGTGCCAGCAACCCGACAGGGCATGGCTACACCTTC	CASNPTGHGYTF
-	TRBJ2-1	-	TRBV5-1	TGCGCCAGCAGCTTGGCGGCGGGATCCTACAATGAGCAGTTCTTC	CASSLAAGSYNEQFF
-	TRBJ1-3	-	TRBV6-5	TGTGCCAGCAGTGCGGACATCTCTGGAAACACCATATATTTT	CASSADISGNTIYF
-	TRBJ1-2	TRBD1	TRBV10-2	TGCGCCAGCAGAGAACCAGCGGGACAGGGCGGGTATGGCTACACCTTC	CASREPAGQGGYGYTF
-	TRBJ2-2	TRBD1	TRBV4-2	TGTGCCAGCAGCCAGGTGACAGGGGTTGTAGGGGAGCTGTTTTTT	CASSQVTGVVGELFF
-	TRBJ2-5	-	TRBV7-2	TGTGCCAGCAGCTTAGTTTGGAGCTGGTCAGAGACCCAGTACTTC	CASSLVWSWSETQYF
once	TRBJ2-1	-	TRBV19	TGTGCCAGTAGTATTGGAGGGAACAATGAGCAGTTCTTC	CASSIGGNNEQFF
-	TRBJ2-3	TRBD1	TRBV10-1	TGCGCCAGCACTTATATAGTGGGAAGGACAGGGCTTGCGGATACGCAGTATTTT	CASTYIVGRTGLADTQYF
-	TRBJ2-1	-	TRBV19	TGTGCCAGTAACGGCGGGACGCTGAGGAATGAGCAGTTCTTC	CASNGGTLRNEQFF
-	TRBJ2-1	TRBD2	TRBV12-5	TGTGCTAGTGGTTTGGGGGGGTCGGGAGGCGGGAATGAGCAGTTCTTC	CASGLGGSGGGNEQFF
once	TRBJ1-2	-	TRBV2	TGTGCCAGCAGGTACAGCCTTGGGGGCTACACCTTC	CASRYSLGGYTF
-	TRBJ1-1	-	TRBV25-1	TGTGCCAGCAGTGAAAGACAGACGATGAACACTGAAGCTTTCTTT	CASSERQTMNTEAFF
once	TRBJ2-3	-	TRBV5-6	TGTGCCAGCAGCTTTTGGCCTAGTGGCGGGATAGGGACAGATACGCAGTATTTT	CASSFWPSGGIGTDTQYF
once	TRBJ1-1	-	TRBV7-9	TGTTCCAGCAGCTTAGGAGTAGTAGCTTCGAACACTGAAGCTTTCTTT	CSSSLGVVASNTEAFF
-	TRBJ2-7	-	TRBV6-1	TGTGCCAGCAGTGGACAGGCATTAGCCGGTAGTAACGAGCAGTACTTC	CASSGQALAGSNEQYF
-	TRBJ2-1	TRBD1	TRBV9	TGTGCCAGCAGCAAGACAGGGTCCGCGAGGAATGAGCAGTTCTTC	CASSKTGSARNEQFF
-	TRBJ1-5	TRBD1	TRBV27	TGTGCCAGCAGTCCGTCCACCGGACAGGGAGGGGTTGCGCCCCAGCATTTT	CASSPSTGQGGVAPQHF
-	TRBJ1-5	-	TRBV6-5	TGTGCCAGCAGTCCCCGGGGAGGGGGCAATCAGCCCCAGCATTTT	CASSPRGGGNQPQHF
-	TRBJ1-4	-	TRBV7-3	TGTGCCAGCAGCTTAACGCCACTCGGACAGCTATCGTCCTCCAATGAAAAACTGTTTTTT	CASSLTPLGQLSSSNEKLFF
few	TRBJ2-2	-	TRBV9	TGTGCCAGCAGCGTAGACCCTGGCGGTACCACCGGGGAGCTGTTTTTT	CASSVDPGGTTGELFF
-	TRBJ2-1	TRBD1	TRBV7-2	TGTGCCAGCAGCCGATCGGGACAGGTCGCCAATGAGCAGTTCTTC	CASSRSGQVANEQFF
-	TRBJ2-1	TRBD1	TRBV29-1	TGCAGCGTTGTCGGGACAGGACTAAACAATGAGCAGTTCTTC	CSVVGTGLNNEQFF
-	TRBJ1-6	-	TRBV7-9	TGTGCCGGTGAGTCGGGAGAAACTCTCCACTTT	CAGESGETLHF
-	TRBJ2-5	TRBD1	TRBV28	TGTGCCAGCAGTTCCGCAGGGGGTGAAGGGCAAGAGACCCAGTACTTC	CASSSAGGEGQETQYF
-	TRBJ1-1	-	TRBV6-5	TGTGCCAGCGTCCCCAGGGCACCCATGAACACTGAAGCTTTCTTT	CASVPRAPMNTEAFF
-	TRBJ2-7	-	TRBV29-1	TGCAGCGTCCCGGAGGGATTCGAGCAGTACTTC	CSVPEGFEQYF
-	TRBJ1-5	-	TRBV5-1	TGCGCCAGCAGCTTGGAGGGGCGCCATAGCAATCAGCCCCAGCATTTT	CASSLEGRHSNQPQHF
-	TRBJ1-5	-	TRBV28	TGTGCCAGCAGTCCACCCCGACAGGTCAAGCCCCAGCATTTT	CASSPPRQVKPQHF
-	TRBJ2-4	TRBD2	TRBV6-1	TGTGCCAGCATGACGGGGGGAGCCAAAAACATTCAGTACTTC	CASMTGGAKNIQYF
-	TRBJ2-3	-	TRBV6-6	TGTGCCAGCAGACCCAATACTAGGACAGATACGCAGTATTTT	CASRPNTRTDTQYF
-	TRBJ2-3	-	TRBV7-8	TGTGCCAGCAGCTTAGACTTCAAGGATACGCAGTATTTT	CASSLDFKDTQYF
-	TRBJ2-3	-	TRBV6-5	TGTGCCAGCAGTTACCGCCTGACAGACCTCACAGATACGCAGTATTTT	CASSYRLTDLTDTQYF
once	TRBJ1-1	-	TRBV29-1	TGCAGCGTCGCCTCGATGCACACAGGCAGCACTGAAGCTTTCTTT	CSVASMHTGSTEAFF
-	TRBJ2-2	TRBD2	TRBV9	TGTGCCAGCAGCCCTCACCTGGCGGGAGGGAACACCGGGGAGCTGTTTTTT	CASSPHLAGGNTGELFF
-	TRBJ2-1	-	TRBV6-5	TGTGCCAGCAGGATGGACTACGAGTACAATGAGCAGTTCTTC	CASRMDYEYNEQFF
-	TRBJ2-7	TRBD1	TRBV5-6	TGTGCCAGCAGCCCCCTGGGACAGGGGTCCTACGAGCAGTACTTC	CASSPLGQGSYEQYF
-	TRBJ1-6	-	TRBV11-2	TGTGCCAGCAGCTTAGGGTTAGCAGCACCCCTCCACTTT	CASSLGLAAPLHF